The clone carrying this TCR beta chain was seen at least ten times. Its antigen is undetermined. Assay: immunoSEQ multiplex PCR; the TCRdb copy retains only in-frame clones and omits some. The specimen has about 12,000 clones, none found just once. The data originate from a study of T cells after posttransplantation cyclophosphamide. The study's findings and limits: Tissue-infiltrating T cells from skin or gut overlapped little with blood T cells. TRB clonality was highly associated with recipient CMV seropositivity and reactivation. Donor-recipient repertoire similarity was low at 1-2 months, rising over year one.

The related graft donor's blood sample was taken on the day of bone marrow donation. Trimming took off 6 bases at V and 3 bases at J, with 12 bases between the two ends. The CDR3 is made up of 13 amino acids. CDR1 and CDR2 from the germline V gene are MNHNS and SASEGT. The TCR comes from a woman aged 40 to 55 in good health, CMV-negative, and a related stem cell transplant donor. The material sequenced was PBMCs. This chain links TRBV6-1 with TRBJ2-7, with D perhaps matching TRBD2 (5 bases). The CDR3 sequence: CASRDFEFYEQYF. DNA of the CDR3: TGTGCCAGCAGGGACTTCGAGTTCTACGAGCAGTACTTC.